The text below deals with one TCR beta chain. Its antigen is not identified. This sample stems from a study of regulatory and conventional T cells in RAG deficiency. CDR3 size: 15 residues. Trimming stripped 6 bases from V and 2 bases from J, with 14 bases between. From germline, CDR1 is MRHNA and CDR2 SNTAGT. Generated by immunoSEQ multiplex PCR, the TCRdb table keeps only in-frame clones and is missing some. The sample includes about 46,000 clones, 80% to 90% of them seen just once. Study-wide findings and caveats: Sorted Omenn CD25-high CD127-low cells may not be bona fide Tregs. Compared with controls, unique Treg TCR beta sequences dropped around 92-fold in Omenn syndrome and CID/AS. Shannon entropy was markedly lower and Simpson indices higher in RAG-deficient patients than control T-cell subsets. Omenn patients showed >85% Treg-Tconv overlap and shorter CDR3 lengths.

Genomic DNA came from blood conventional CD4+ T cells gated CD25-low CD127-high. These data also featured in a second study, about regulatory T cells. This second report adds: The PCR used 52 TRBV and 13 TRBJ primers.

The TCR sequence derives from a human donor in good health. J is TRBJ2-1 and V is TRBV6-4, with D tentatively TRBD1 (5 bases). Sequenced input: CD4+ effector T cells sorted from blood. CDR3 loop: CASRLTAKTYNEQFF. The CDR3 DNA sequence: TGTGCCAGCAGACTGACAGCTAAAACCTACAATGAGCAGTTCTTC.